The T cell receptor beta chain described here comes from a study of blood T cell repertoires in COVID-19. Across the study: COVID-19 samples, acute and convalescent, were from the United States, Italy and Spain. T cells, B-cell-depleted T cells, or PBMCs supplied cDNA or gDNA.

In regard to this clone: The germline gene is not matched at one end of the junction; a read error may be the cause.

In the authors' methods: Scientists estimated how many nucleated cells there were by amplifying reference gene primers. Data came from immunoSEQ multiplex PCR; TCRdb stores just in-frame clones and leaves some out. From that table come the V and J calls and clone size; the DNA was used to work out D and trimming. This table has some 140,000 clones, 65% to 90% appearing once. Seattle patient enrollment occurred during active infection, with longitudinal follow-up thereafter. The germline CDR1 and CDR2 sequences are KGHDR and SFDVKD. The CDR3 has 15 amino acids. This chain joins TRBV24-1 and TRBJ2-3; 7 bases are a match to TRBD2. The material sequenced was peripheral blood. The receptor comes from a woman aged 55-70 years with COVID-19, enrolled during active disease. Written as DNA, the CDR3 is TGTGCCACCAGCCCGGGGGGTAAGGGCACGGATACGCAGTATTTT. The encoded protein is CATSPGGKGTDTQYF.